This T cell receptor (beta chain) was captured in a study of CD8 T cells in ankylosing spondylitis. Broader study findings: The study looked at matched synovial fluid samples from ankylosing spondylitis patients. Disease-linked clones were reported to be significantly enriched there. Clones linked to the disease showed a CD8+ phenotype. They occurred at relatively low frequencies in peripheral blood. There were earlier reports of some motif variants in reactive arthritis synovial fluid and blood.

The authors made TCR beta libraries by quantitative 5'-RACE with molecular barcodes. TCRdb passed the 5' RACE reads through MiXCR, listing each CDR3 protein once. The sample holds a few hundred thousand distinct CDR3 sequences, roughly a tenth seen once. This clonotype was seen at least ten times. Antigen unknown. The clonotype was recovered from a male donor with ankylosing spondylitis or in good health (not recorded which). Material: blood, either unsorted or a sorted T cell fraction (not recorded which).

As DNA, the CDR3 is TGCGCCAGCAGCTTAAGACTGACGGACGCTACACCCCTCCACTTT. Its protein is CASSLRLTDATPLHF. This chain links TRBV5-1 with TRBJ1-6; D ambiguous. The V gene's germline CDR1 is SGHRS and CDR2 YFSETQ. Trimming left V 2 bases short and J 11 bases short, with 17 bases between. The CDR3 sequence is 15 residues long.